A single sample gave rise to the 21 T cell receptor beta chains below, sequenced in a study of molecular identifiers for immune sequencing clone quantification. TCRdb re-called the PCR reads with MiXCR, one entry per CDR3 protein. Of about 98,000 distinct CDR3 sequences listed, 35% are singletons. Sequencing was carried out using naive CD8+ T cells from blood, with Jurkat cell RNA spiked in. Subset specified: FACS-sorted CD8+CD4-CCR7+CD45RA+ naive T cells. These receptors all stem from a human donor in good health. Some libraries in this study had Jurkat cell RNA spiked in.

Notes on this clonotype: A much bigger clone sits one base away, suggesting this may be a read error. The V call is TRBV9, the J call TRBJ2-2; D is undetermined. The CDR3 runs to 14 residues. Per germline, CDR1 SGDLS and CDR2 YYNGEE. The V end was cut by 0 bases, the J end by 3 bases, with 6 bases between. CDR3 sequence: CASSVDFYTGELFF. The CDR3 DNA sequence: TGTGCCAGCAGCGTAGACTTCTACACCGGGGAGCTGTTTTTT.

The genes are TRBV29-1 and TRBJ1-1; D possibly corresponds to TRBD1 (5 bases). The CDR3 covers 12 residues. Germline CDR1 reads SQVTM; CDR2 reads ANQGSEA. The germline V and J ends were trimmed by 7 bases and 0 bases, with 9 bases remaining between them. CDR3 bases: TGCAGCGCGCCGGGGCTGAACACTGAAGCTTTCTTT. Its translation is CSAPGLNTEAFF.

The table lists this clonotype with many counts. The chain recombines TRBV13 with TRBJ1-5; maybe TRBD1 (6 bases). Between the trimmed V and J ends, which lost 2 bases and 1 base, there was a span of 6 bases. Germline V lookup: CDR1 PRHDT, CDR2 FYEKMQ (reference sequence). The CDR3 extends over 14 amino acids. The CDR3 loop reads CASSLQGSNQPQHF. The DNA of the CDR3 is TGTGCCAGCAGCTTACAGGGGAGCAATCAGCCCCAGCATTTT.

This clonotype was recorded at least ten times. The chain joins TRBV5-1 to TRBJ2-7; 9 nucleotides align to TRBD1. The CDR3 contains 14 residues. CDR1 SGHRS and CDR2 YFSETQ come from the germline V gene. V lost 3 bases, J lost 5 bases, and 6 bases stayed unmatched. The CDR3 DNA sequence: TGCGCCAGCAGCTGGCGGACAGGGGCGGACGAGCAGTACTTC. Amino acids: CASSWRTGADEQYF.

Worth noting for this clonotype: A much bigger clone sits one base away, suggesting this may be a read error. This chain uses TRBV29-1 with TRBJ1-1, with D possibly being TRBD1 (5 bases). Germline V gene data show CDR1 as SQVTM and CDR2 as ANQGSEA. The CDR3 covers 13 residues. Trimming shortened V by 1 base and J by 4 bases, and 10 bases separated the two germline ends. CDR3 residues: CSVEGTQTTEAFF. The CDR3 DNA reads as TGCAGCGTTGAAGGGACACAGACCACTGAAGCTTTCTTT.

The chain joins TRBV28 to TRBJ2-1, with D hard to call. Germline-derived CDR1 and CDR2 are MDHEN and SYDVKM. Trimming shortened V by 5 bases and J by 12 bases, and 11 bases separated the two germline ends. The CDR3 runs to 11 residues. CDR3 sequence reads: CASSPGSWQFF. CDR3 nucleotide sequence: TGTGCCAGCAGTCCTGGAAGTTGGCAGTTCTTC.

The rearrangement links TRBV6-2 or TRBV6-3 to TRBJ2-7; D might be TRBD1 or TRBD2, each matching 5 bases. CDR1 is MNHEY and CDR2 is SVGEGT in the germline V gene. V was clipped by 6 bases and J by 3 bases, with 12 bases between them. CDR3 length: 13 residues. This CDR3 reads CASRTGTHYEQYF. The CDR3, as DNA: TGTGCCAGCAGAACCGGGACCCACTACGAGCAGTACTTC.

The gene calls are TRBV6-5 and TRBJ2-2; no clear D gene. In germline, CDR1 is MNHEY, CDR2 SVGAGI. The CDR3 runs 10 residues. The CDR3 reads CATWAGELFF. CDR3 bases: TGTGCAACCTGGGCGGGGGAGCTGTTTTTT.

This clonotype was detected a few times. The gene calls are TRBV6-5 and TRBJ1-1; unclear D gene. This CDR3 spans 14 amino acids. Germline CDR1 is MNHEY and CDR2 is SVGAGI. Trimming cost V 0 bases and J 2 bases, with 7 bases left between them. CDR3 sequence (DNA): TGTGCCAGCAGTTACTCGAATGGCAACACTGAAGCTTTCTTT. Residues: CASSYSNGNTEAFF.

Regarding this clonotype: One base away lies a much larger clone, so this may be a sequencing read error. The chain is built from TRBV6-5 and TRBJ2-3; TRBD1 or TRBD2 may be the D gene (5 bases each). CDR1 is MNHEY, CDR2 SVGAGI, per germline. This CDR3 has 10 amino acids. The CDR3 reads CATGADTLYF. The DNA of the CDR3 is TGCGCCACCGGGGCAGATACGCTGTATTTT.

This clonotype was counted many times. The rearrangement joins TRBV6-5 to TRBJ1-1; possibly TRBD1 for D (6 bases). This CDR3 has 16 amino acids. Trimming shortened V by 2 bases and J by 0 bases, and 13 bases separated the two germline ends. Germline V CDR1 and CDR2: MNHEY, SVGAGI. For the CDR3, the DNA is TGTGCCAGCAGTTACAACCGGGGGCGAATGAACACTGAAGCTTTCTTT. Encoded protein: CASSYNRGRMNTEAFF.

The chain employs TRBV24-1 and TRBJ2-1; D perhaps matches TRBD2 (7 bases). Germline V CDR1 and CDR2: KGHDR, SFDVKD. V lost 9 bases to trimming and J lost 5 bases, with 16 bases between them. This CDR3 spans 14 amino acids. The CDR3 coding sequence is TGTGCCACCGAAGGGGGGGGGCCGAACAATGAGCAGTTCTTC. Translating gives CATEGGGPNNEQFF.

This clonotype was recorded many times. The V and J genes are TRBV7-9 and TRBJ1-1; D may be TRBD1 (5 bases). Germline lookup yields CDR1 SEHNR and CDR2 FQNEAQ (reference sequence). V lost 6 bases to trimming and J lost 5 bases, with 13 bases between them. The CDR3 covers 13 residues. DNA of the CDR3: TGTGCCAGCAGGAATCAGGGAAGGACTGAAGCTTTCTTT. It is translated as CASRNQGRTEAFF.

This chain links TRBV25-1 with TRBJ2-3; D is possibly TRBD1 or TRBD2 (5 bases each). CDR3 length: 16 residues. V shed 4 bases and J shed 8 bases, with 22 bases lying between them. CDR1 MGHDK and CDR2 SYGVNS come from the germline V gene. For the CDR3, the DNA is TGTGCCAGCAGTGTACACACCCCCCCCCGGGGCGCTACGCAGTATTTT. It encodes CASSVHTPPRGATQYF.

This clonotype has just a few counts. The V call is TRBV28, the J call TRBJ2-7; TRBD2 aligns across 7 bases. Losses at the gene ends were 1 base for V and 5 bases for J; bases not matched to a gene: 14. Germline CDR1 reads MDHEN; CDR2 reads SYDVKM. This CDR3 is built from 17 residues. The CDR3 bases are TGTGCCAGCAGTTTATTAGCGGACGGCATTCGGGGGGACGAGCAGTACTTC. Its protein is CASSLLADGIRGDEQYF.

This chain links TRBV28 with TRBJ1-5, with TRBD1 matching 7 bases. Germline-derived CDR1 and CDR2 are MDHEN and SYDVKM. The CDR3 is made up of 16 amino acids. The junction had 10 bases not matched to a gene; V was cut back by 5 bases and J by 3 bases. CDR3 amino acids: CASSHPRQGLNQPQHF. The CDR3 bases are TGTGCCAGCAGTCACCCACGACAGGGACTCAATCAGCCCCAGCATTTT. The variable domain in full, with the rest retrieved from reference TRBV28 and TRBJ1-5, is DVKVTQSSRYLVKRTGEKVFLECVQDMDHENMFWYRQDPGLGLRLIYFSYDVKMKEKGDIPEGYSVSREKKERFSLILESASTNQTSMYLCASSHPRQGLNQPQHFGDGTRLSIL.

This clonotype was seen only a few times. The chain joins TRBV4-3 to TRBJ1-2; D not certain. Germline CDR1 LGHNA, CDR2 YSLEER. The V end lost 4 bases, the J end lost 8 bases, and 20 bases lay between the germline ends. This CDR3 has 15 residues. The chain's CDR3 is CASSPFESRRMGYTF. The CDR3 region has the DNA TGCGCCAGCAGCCCCTTTGAGTCCCGCAGAATGGGCTACACCTTC.

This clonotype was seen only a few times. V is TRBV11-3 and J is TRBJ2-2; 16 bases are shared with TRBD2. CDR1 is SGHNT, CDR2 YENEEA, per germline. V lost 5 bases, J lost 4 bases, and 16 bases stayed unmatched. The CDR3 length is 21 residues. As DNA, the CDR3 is TGTGCCAGCAGCCTGCGCAACCCGGGACTAGCGGGAGGGGTTTTCACCGGGGAGCTGTTTTTT. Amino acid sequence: CASSLRNPGLAGGVFTGELFF. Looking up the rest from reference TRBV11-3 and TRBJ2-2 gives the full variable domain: EAGVVQSPRYKIIEKKQPVAFWCNPISGHNTLYWYLQNLGQGPELLIRYENEEAVDDSQLPKDRFSAERLKGVDSTLKIQPAELGDSAVYLCASSLRNPGLAGGVFTGELFFGEGSRLTVL.

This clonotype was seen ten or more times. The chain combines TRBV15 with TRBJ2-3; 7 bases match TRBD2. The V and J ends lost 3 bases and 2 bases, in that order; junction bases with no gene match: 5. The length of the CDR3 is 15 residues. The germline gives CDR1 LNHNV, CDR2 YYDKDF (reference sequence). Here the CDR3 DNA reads TGTGCCACCAGCAGTCTAGCGGTTAACACAGATACGCAGTATTTT. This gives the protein CATSSLAVNTDTQYF.

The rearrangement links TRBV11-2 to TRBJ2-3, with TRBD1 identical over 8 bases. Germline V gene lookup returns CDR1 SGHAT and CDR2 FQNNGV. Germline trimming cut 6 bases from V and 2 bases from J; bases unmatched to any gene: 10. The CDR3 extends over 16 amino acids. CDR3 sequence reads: CASSFPPDRDTDTQYF. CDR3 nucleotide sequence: TGTGCCAGCAGTTTCCCCCCGGACAGGGACACAGATACGCAGTATTTT.

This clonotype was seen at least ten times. CDR3 in amino acids: CASSFSGGYTDTQYF. In nucleotides, the CDR3 is TGTGCCAGCAGCTTTAGCGGGGGATACACAGATACGCAGTATTTT. V is TRBV13 and J is TRBJ2-3; 9 bases match TRBD2. Trimming took 3 bases from V and 2 from J; bases not matched to a gene: 3. Germline CDR1 PRHDT, CDR2 FYEKMQ (reference sequence). This CDR3 contains 15 residues.